This TCR beta chain was sequenced for a study of blood T cell repertoires in COVID-19 (dated by TCRdb to the early 2020s). In the study overall: Samples from collaborators originated in the United States, Italy and Spain and spanned both the acute and convalescent phases of COVID-19. The material from the prospective study consisted of cDNA or gDNA derived from T cells, B-cell-depleted T cells, or PBMCs. Subjects who had been exposed to COVID-19, were actively infected with it, or had recovered from it provided the deeply sampled blood TCRbeta repertoires that made up the dataset. Samples were obtained from the ongoing ImmuneRACE study (first 160 participants) and from over a thousand subjects provided by 6 global collaborators. Sample metadata almost always included a de-identified subject ID, COVID-19 status, age in years and sex. The repertoires were released in a freely available public database meant as a resource for research on the immune response to SARS-CoV-2. HLA class I and class II types, where available, came from metadata supplied by the sample provider rather than from assay-based typing.

From the germline V gene (reference sequence), CDR1 is LNHDA and CDR2 is SQIVND. The CDR3, from cysteine to phenylalanine, totals 12 residues. The retained sequence is limited to the CDR3, 36 bases, with the frame set at the first base. V lost 2 bases and J lost 5 bases; the stretch between them is 6 bases long. Comment on this clone: This receptor's antigen is unknown. Per-base quality was not reported, and no clone a single base away is much larger than it.

Study-wide conclusions, independent of this receptor: The amount of clinical and demographic metadata varied by source and participant and was provided uncurated.

TCRbeta CDR3 regions were amplified from genomic DNA by means of the immunoSEQ Assay, a bias-controlled multiplex PCR. The original methods were these. Within the assay, amplification of reference gene primers was used to estimate how many nucleated cells each sample contained. To quantify the absolute abundance of each unique TCRbeta CDR3 rearrangement, sequence reads were collapsed and filtered. For each sample, productive Simpson clonality was calculated as the square root of Simpson's diversity index across productive rearrangements. TCRdb's version of the immuneACCESS table is confined to in-frame rearrangements and falls short of the full clone set. An unresolved V gene accounts for under half of the shortfall where checked; the remainder is of unknown origin. That table gives V, J and clone size, and the DNA gave D and trimming. The sample table lists about 160,000 clones, more than 65% of them with a count of one. The ten top clones hold about 7.8% of the sample.

One collaborating source in Seattle enrolled patients during active infection and followed them longitudinally through the course of disease. Each collaborating institution followed its own protocols to collect whole blood in K2EDTA tubes. Collaborator samples were shipped for TCRbeta analysis as frozen whole blood, isolated PBMCs, or DNA extracted from either sample type. The chain is assembled from TRBV19 and TRBJ1-1; the D gene remains uncertain. The receptor comes from a woman between 55 and 75 years old with COVID-19, enrolled during active disease. Source material: peripheral blood. The DNA reads as follows: TGTGCCAGTAGTATAATCGGTACTGAAGCTTTCTTT. This encodes CASSIIGTEAFF.